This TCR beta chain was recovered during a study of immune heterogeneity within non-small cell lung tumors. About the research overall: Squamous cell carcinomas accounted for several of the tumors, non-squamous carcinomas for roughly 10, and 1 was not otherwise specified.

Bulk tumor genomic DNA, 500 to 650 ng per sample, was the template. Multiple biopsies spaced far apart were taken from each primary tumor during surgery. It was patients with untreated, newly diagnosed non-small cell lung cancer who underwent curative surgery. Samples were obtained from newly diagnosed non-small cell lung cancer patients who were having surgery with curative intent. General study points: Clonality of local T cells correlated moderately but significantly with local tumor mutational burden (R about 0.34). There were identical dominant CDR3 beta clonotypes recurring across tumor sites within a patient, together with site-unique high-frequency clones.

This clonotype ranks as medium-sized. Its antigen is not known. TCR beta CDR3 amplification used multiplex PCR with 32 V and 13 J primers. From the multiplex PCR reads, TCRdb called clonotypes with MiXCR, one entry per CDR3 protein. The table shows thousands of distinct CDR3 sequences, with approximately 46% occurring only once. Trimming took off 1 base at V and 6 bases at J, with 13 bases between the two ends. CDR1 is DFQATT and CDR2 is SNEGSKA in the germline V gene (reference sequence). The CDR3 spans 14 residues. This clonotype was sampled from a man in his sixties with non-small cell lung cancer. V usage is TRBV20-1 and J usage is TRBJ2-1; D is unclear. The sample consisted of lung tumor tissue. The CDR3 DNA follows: TGCAGTGCTAGAGCCTCTGGAAGGTCCAATGAGCAGTTCTTC. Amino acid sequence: CSARASGRSNEQFF.